This section outlines one T cell receptor (beta chain) sequence together with its context. This sample was taken from a study of T cell responses to AZD1222 COVID-19 vaccine. Only in-frame clones appear in the TCRdb table, and some are missing; sequencing was by immunoSEQ multiplex PCR. The sample carries 110,000 or so clones, 75% to 90% recorded once. Per germline, CDR1 SNHLY and CDR2 FYNNEI. This CDR3 is built from 14 residues. V lost 4 bases to trimming and J lost 0 bases, with 10 bases between them. Sequences were derived from peripheral blood, sampled 28 days after the second AZD1222 dose. The sequence derives from an adult who received the AZD1222 COVID-19 vaccine. The chain recombines TRBV2 with TRBJ2-7, with D possibly being TRBD1 (5 bases). The CDR3, as DNA: TGTGCCAGCAGTGGACAGAGCAGCTCCTACGAGCAGTACTTC. Translated, it gives CASSGQSSSYEQYF.